The 20 T cell receptor beta chains presented below share a single source sample, sequenced in a study of blood T cells in healthy people across ages. It was with a sample-barcoded 5' primer and a J-beta primer mix that a second PCR of about 6 to 11 cycles was run. TCRdb re-called the 5' RACE reads through MiXCR, storing one row per CDR3 protein. The sample has over a million distinct CDR3 sequences, around 42% seen once. The sample taken for sequencing was blood. The receptors shown here come from a woman between 18 and 29 years old in good health.

This clonotype occurred many times. V usage is TRBV12-3 or TRBV12-4 and J usage is TRBJ2-7; D is uncertain. This CDR3 has 10 residues. Trimming removed 7 bases at V and 9 bases at J, with 10 bases between. CDR3 protein: CASKILGQYF. The CDR3 coding sequence is TGTGCCAGCAAGATTTTGGGGCAGTACTTC.

This chain uses TRBV9 with TRBJ2-1; 11 bases fit TRBD2. Germline V CDR1 and CDR2: SGDLS, YYNGEE. V lost 4 bases and J lost 9; bases outside the gene matches: 3. This CDR3 spans 13 amino acids. The CDR3 bases are TGTGCCAGCAGCTATAGCGGGGGGGCTGAGCAGTTCTTC. It specifies CASSYSGGAEQFF.

The gene calls are TRBV7-9 and TRBJ1-1; TRBD1 aligns across 9 bases. Germline trimming cut 5 bases from V and 4 bases from J; bases unmatched to any gene: 8. This CDR3 has 15 amino acids. CDR1 is SEHNR, CDR2 FQNEAQ, per germline (reference sequence). The CDR3 DNA reads TGTGCCAGCAGCCACCGGGACAGGGCTAGCACTGAAGCTTTCTTT. This translates into CASSHRDRASTEAFF.

This clonotype was seen at least ten times. This chain connects TRBV12-3 or TRBV12-4 to TRBJ1-2, with a possible D match to TRBD1 (5 bases). The ends were cut back, 3 bases at V and 5 bases at J, with 13 bases in the middle. CDR3 length: 14 residues. For the CDR3, the DNA is TGTGCCAGCAGTTTGGGGGTAATAGGATATGGCTACACCTTC. Translation: CASSLGVIGYGYTF.

This chain links TRBV20-1 with TRBJ2-7, with 9 bases matching TRBD1. Looked up from germline, CDR1 is DFQATT and CDR2 is SNEGSKA (reference sequence). There are 15 residues in the CDR3. V was clipped by 5 bases and J by 3 bases; unmatched bases: 11. The CDR3 spells CSAVSGTGIDYEQYF. The CDR3 nucleotides read TGCAGTGCTGTATCCGGGACAGGGATAGACTACGAGCAGTACTTC.

This sequence joins TRBV19 and TRBJ2-1; D is perhaps TRBD1 (6 bases). Trimming shortened V by 7 bases and J by 0 bases, and 13 bases separated the two germline ends. The CDR3 length is 15 residues. Looked up from germline, CDR1 is LNHDA and CDR2 is SQIVND (reference sequence). The chain's CDR3 is CASTITGSSYNEQFF. CDR3 nucleotides: TGTGCCAGTACTATTACAGGGAGCTCCTACAATGAGCAGTTCTTC.

This clonotype appeared a few times. This chain joins TRBV27 and TRBJ1-2, with D tentatively TRBD1 (6 bases). The CDR3 is made up of 15 amino acids. Germline V gene data show CDR1 as MNHEY and CDR2 as SMNVEV (reference sequence). Trimming cost V 3 bases and J 3 bases, with 14 bases left between them. DNA of the CDR3: TGTGCCAGCAGTTTCCGGAGAGGGGGGGACTATGGCTACACCTTC. This gives the protein CASSFRRGGDYGYTF.

V is TRBV4-1 and J is TRBJ2-1; the D gene is possibly TRBD2 (5 bases). V lost 4 bases and J 8 bases, leaving 18 bases between the germline ends. The CDR3 length is 15 residues. Germline-derived CDR1 and CDR2 are MGHRA and YSYEKL. CDR3 protein: CASSREGTGMDEQFF. CDR3 DNA: TGCGCCAGCAGCCGAGAGGGAACGGGGATGGATGAGCAGTTCTTC.

This clonotype was recorded at least ten times. The rearrangement links TRBV20-1 to TRBJ2-7; 7 positions agree with TRBD1. The CDR3 sequence is 12 residues long. Per the germline V gene, CDR1 is DFQATT and CDR2 is SNEGSKA (reference sequence). With 6 bases clipped from V and 1 base from J, the junction kept 3 bases outside the gene matches. The CDR3 bases are TGCAGTGCAACGGACAGGTCCTACGAGCAGTACTTC. It encodes CSATDRSYEQYF.

This clonotype turned up a few times. This chain uses TRBV28 with TRBJ2-3; 7 bases map to TRBD2. The germline CDR1 and CDR2 sequences are MDHEN and SYDVKM. The CDR3 totals 14 residues. Trimming cost V 7 bases and J 1 base; bases outside gene matches: 5. The CDR3 sequence is CASNLRGGTDTQYF. The CDR3 nucleotides read TGTGCCAGCAATCTACGGGGGGGCACAGATACGCAGTATTTT.

In its sample, this clonotype was seen a few times. V is TRBV6-5 and J is TRBJ1-2; 8 bases line up with TRBD1. V dropped 7 bases and J dropped 8; count of bases not matched to a gene: 9. This CDR3 has 13 residues. The V gene's germline CDR1 is MNHEY and CDR2 SVGAGI. Here the CDR3 DNA reads TGTGCCAGCACCGGACAGGGAAGGAGAGGCTACACCTTC. It is translated as CASTGQGRRGYTF.

Note on this clonotype: An end of the junction differs from the germline gene, which may be a read error. The chain joins TRBV6-5 to TRBJ2-2; weak D call: TRBD2 (6 bases). Germline V gives CDR1 MNHEY, CDR2 SVGAGI. The CDR3 has 16 amino acids. CDR3: CASSYSGGANTGGLFF. CDR3 DNA: TGTGCCAGCAGTTACTCTGGCGGGGCTAACACCGGGGGGCTGTTTTTT.

V is TRBV4-2 and J is TRBJ1-2; 7 bases fit TRBD1. CDR1 and CDR2 (germline): LGHNA, YNFKEQ. This CDR3 is 15 amino acids long. Trimming cost V 6 bases and J 2 bases; bases outside gene matches: 9. The CDR3 nucleotides are TGTGCCAGCAGACGAGAGGGGGCGTCGAACTATGGCTACACCTTC. This sequence encodes CASRREGASNYGYTF.

V gene TRBV5-1 combines with J gene TRBJ1-1; possible D gene TRBD1, 5 bases. Trimming took 4 bases from V and 6 from J, leaving 22 bases between them. Germline V gene sequence: CDR1 SGHRS, CDR2 YFSETQ. The CDR3 runs 16 residues. The CDR3, as DNA: TGCGCCAGCAGCGTGGGGGGGGTTCTGGGGAGCTCTGAAGCTTTCTTT. This gives the protein CASSVGGVLGSSEAFF.

This clonotype has just one count. CDR3 in amino acids: CASRHTGRTDETQYF. The CDR3 bases are TGTGCCAGCAGACACACTGGACGGACAGATGAGACCCAGTACTTC. This chain links TRBV7-9 with TRBJ2-5, with a possible D match to TRBD1 (6 bases). CDR1 and CDR2 (germline): SEHNR, FQNEAQ (reference sequence). The CDR3 covers 15 residues. V lost 6 bases to trimming and J lost 5 bases, with 19 bases between them.

This clonotype has a handful of counts. The genes are TRBV7-6 and TRBJ2-1; D possibly matches TRBD1 or TRBD2 (5 bases each). Germline V gene sequence: CDR1 SGHVS, CDR2 FNYEAQ. The CDR3 sequence is 12 residues long. V was clipped by 5 bases and J by 9 bases, with 11 bases between them. CDR3 region: CASSEGTVEQFF. CDR3 in DNA: TGTGCCAGCAGCGAAGGGACCGTTGAGCAGTTCTTC.

In its sample, this clonotype was seen a few times. J is TRBJ2-1 and V is TRBV27; TRBD1 agrees at 9 bases. Germline V gives CDR1 MNHEY, CDR2 SMNVEV (reference sequence). The CDR3 runs 18 residues. The trim removed 6 bases at V and 0 bases at J, leaving 12 bases unmatched. The CDR3 is CASRNRGPLTTSYNEQFF. CDR3 bases: TGTGCCAGCAGGAACAGGGGGCCACTGACAACCTCCTACAATGAGCAGTTCTTC.

In its sample, this clonotype was seen a few times. The chain has TRBV29-1 and TRBJ2-7, with D tentatively TRBD2 (6 bases). The length of the CDR3 is 13 residues. V was trimmed by 3 bases and J by 6 bases, leaving 15 bases between them. Per germline, CDR1 SQVTM and CDR2 ANQGSEA. In DNA form, the CDR3 reads TGCAGCGTTGAGGGTAAGGGAGGCCGCGAGCAGTACTTC. It is translated as CSVEGKGGREQYF.

In its sample, this clonotype was seen many times. The chain employs TRBV29-1 and TRBJ2-6, with 7 bases that match TRBD2. Germline CDR1 reads SQVTM; CDR2 reads ANQGSEA. V shed 2 bases, J shed 2 bases, and the junction held 6 bases outside the gene matches. The CDR3 covers 16 residues. This CDR3 is CSVERAGTTGANVLTF. CDR3 sequence (DNA): TGCAGCGTTGAACGGGCCGGGACTACTGGGGCCAACGTCCTGACTTTC.

The chain recombines TRBV3-1 with TRBJ2-6, with 7 bases identical to TRBD1. V lost 0 bases to trimming and J lost 0 bases; unmatched junction nucleotides: 5. Germline V lookup: CDR1 LGHDT, CDR2 YNNKEL (reference sequence). CDR3 length: 18 amino acids. In nucleotides, the CDR3 is TGTGCCAGCAGCCAAGACAAGGGACAGTACTCTGGGGCCAACGTCCTGACTTTC. Protein product: CASSQDKGQYSGANVLTF.